The 8 T cell receptor beta chains below all came from one sample that was sequenced in a study of OX40 agonist ivuxolimab in advanced cancers. Only in-frame clones appear in the TCRdb table, and some are missing; sequencing was by immunoSEQ multiplex PCR. Among about 51,000 clones listed, 80% to 85% were seen once. The source material was CD4+ or CD8+ T cells sorted from blood, sampled in a trial of the OX40 agonist ivuxolimab. The source of these receptors is an adult with an advanced solid tumor such as melanoma, head and neck, liver or kidney cancer.

This chain's CDR3 is CASSLVRGRPDTQYF. CDR3 DNA sequence: TGCGCCAGCAGCTTGGTCAGGGGACGCCCAGATACGCAGTATTTT. J is TRBJ2-3 and V is TRBV5-1, with D possibly TRBD1 on 6 matching bases. The V end lost 0 bases, the J end lost 4 bases, and 12 bases lay between the germline ends. Germline CDR1 is SGHRS and CDR2 is YFSETQ. This CDR3 contains 15 residues.

V usage is TRBV19 and J usage is TRBJ2-1; D is unresolved. This CDR3 contains 15 residues. The V end was cut by 5 bases, the J end by 10 bases, with 21 bases between. Germline CDR1 LNHDA, CDR2 SQIVND (reference sequence). The CDR3 DNA follows: TGTGCCAGTAGTCCGTACACTGACGGCCCCAGAGAGCAGTTCTTC. This translates into CASSPYTDGPREQFF. Using reference TRBV19 and TRBJ2-1 for the parts outside the CDR3, the full variable domain is DGGITQSPKYLFRKEGQNVTLSCEQNLNHDAMYWYRQDPGQGLRLIYYSQIVNDFQKGDIAEGYSVSREKKESFPLTVTSAQKNPTAFYLCASSPYTDGPREQFFGPGTRLTVL.

The chain recombines TRBV6-6 with TRBJ2-1, with TRBD1 identical over 11 bases. CDR3 length: 16 amino acids. Germline V gene sequence: CDR1 MNHNY, CDR2 SVGAGI (reference sequence). The junction had 4 bases not matched to a gene; V was cut back by 3 bases and J by 3 bases. The CDR3 loop reads CASSYPGTGGYNEQFF. CDR3 coding DNA: TGTGCCAGCAGTTATCCCGGGACAGGGGGCTACAATGAGCAGTTCTTC.

The chain is built from TRBV9 and TRBJ2-3, with TRBD1 matching over 7 bases. J was trimmed by 0 bases and V by 4 bases; bases with no gene match: 2. Germline loops: CDR1 SGDLS, CDR2 YYNGEE. The CDR3 extends over 14 amino acids. The CDR3 coding sequence is TGTGCCAGCAGCAAGACAGGGAGCACAGATACGCAGTATTTT. Protein product: CASSKTGSTDTQYF. The full variable domain, rest sourced from reference TRBV9 and TRBJ2-3, is DSGVTQTPKHLITATGQRVTLRCSPRSGDLSVYWYQQSLDQGLQFLIQYYNGEERAKGNILERFSAQQFPDLHSELNLSSLELGDSALYFCASSKTGSTDTQYFGPGTRLTVL.

This clone was counted only a few times. This chain links TRBV30 with TRBJ1-3; D is unclear. CDR3 length: 15 amino acids. Germline CDR1 and CDR2: GTSNPN and SVGIG (reference sequence). Trimming removed 5 bases from V and 3 bases from J, with 17 bases in between. CDR3 DNA: TGTGCCTGGCCCTCTACCCCAGTGTTTGGAAACACCATATATTTT. Its protein product is CAWPSTPVFGNTIYF.

The J gene is TRBJ2-1, the V gene TRBV7-9, with 13 bases lining up with TRBD2. Germline V gene lookup returns CDR1 SEHNR and CDR2 FQNEAQ (reference sequence). This CDR3 is built from 15 residues. The V and J ends lost 3 bases and 7 bases, in that order; junction bases with no gene match: 3. The CDR3 nucleotides read TGTGCCAGCAGCTTCGGACTAGCGGGGGTAAATGAGCAGTTCTTC. Protein product: CASSFGLAGVNEQFF.

The J gene is TRBJ2-5, the V gene TRBV7-2, with TRBD2 as a possible D gene (6 bases). The DNA matches TRBJ2-7 better at its end, which makes the J call doubtful. The length of the CDR3 is 13 residues. Germline loops: CDR1 SGHTA, CDR2 FQGNSA. This chain's CDR3 is CASSFGSGYEQYF. The CDR3 DNA is TGTGCCAGCAGCTTCGGTAGCGGCTACGAGCAGTACTTC.

The CDR3 protein is CSVATGTGPYSSGNTIYF. The CDR3 nucleotides read TGCAGCGTTGCTACCGGGACAGGACCCTATAGCTCTGGAAACACCATATATTTT. This chain joins TRBV29-1 and TRBJ1-3, with TRBD1 matching over 8 bases. The CDR3 spans 18 residues. The ends lost 4 bases at V and 0 bases at J; junction bases unmatched: 14. Germline loops: CDR1 SQVTM, CDR2 ANQGSEA.